The 23 T cell receptor beta chains presented below share a single source sample, sequenced in a study of glioma-infiltrating T cells after dendritic cell vaccination. This sample's time point: after dendritic cell vaccination, including at tumor progression/relapse. Assay used: immunoSEQ multiplex PCR; TCRdb lists only in-frame clones, some missing. The sample comprises more than 95,000 clones, roughly 80% of which are singletons, and approximately 5.5% rests with the top ten. This material consisted of blood, taken after dendritic cell vaccination. These receptors came from a human donor with glioblastoma.

V usage is TRBV6-5 and J usage is TRBJ1-4; a possible D gene is TRBD1 (5 bases). V was pared by 6 bases and J by 8 bases, with 16 bases between. CDR3 length: 14 residues. Germline V gene data show CDR1 as MNHEY and CDR2 as SVGAGI. The CDR3 region is CASSWTSGEEKLFF. As DNA, the CDR3 is TGTGCCAGCAGCTGGACCTCGGGGGAAGAAAAACTGTTTTTT.

The V call is TRBV4-1, the J call TRBJ1-2, with 8 bases matching TRBD1. The CDR3 has 16 residues. Trimming cost V 4 bases and J 1 base; bases outside gene matches: 8. From germline, CDR1 is MGHRA and CDR2 YSYEKL. The CDR3 nucleotides read TGCGCCAGCAGCCTAAAGTGGACAGGGAGTAACTATGGCTACACCTTC. Translating gives CASSLKWTGSNYGYTF.

The genes are TRBV12-5 and TRBJ1-2; D perhaps matches TRBD1 (5 bases). With 1 base removed from V and 4 bases from J, the gap between germline ends came to 16 bases. Germline V gene lookup returns CDR1 LGHNT and CDR2 FRNRAP. The CDR3 is 16 residues long. CDR3 nucleotide sequence: TGTGCTAGTGGTTTGGGCCCCAGAACAGGATCCTATGGCTACACCTTC. Translation: CASGLGPRTGSYGYTF.

The chain links TRBV6-5 to TRBJ2-5; maybe TRBD1 (5 bases). Trimming removed 7 bases at V and 4 bases at J, with 16 bases between. The CDR3 spans 14 residues. In germline, CDR1 is MNHEY, CDR2 SVGAGI. Written as DNA, the CDR3 is TGTGCCAGCATGGGGCTAGGCTTTTCAGAGACCCAGTACTTC. It is translated as CASMGLGFSETQYF.

The chain recombines TRBV19 with TRBJ2-3; perhaps TRBD1 as D (5 bases). Trimming left V 5 bases short and J 4 bases short, with 10 bases between. The CDR3 has 13 residues. CDR1 is LNHDA, CDR2 SQIVND, per germline (reference sequence). CDR3 sequence: CASSSQGPDTQYF. CDR3 DNA sequence: TGTGCCAGTAGTTCCCAGGGCCCAGATACGCAGTATTTT.

The chain uses TRBV29-1 and TRBJ1-2, with TRBD1 as a possible D gene (5 bases). The CDR3 is 12 amino acids. Germline-derived CDR1 and CDR2 are SQVTM and ANQGSEA. The ends were cut back, 5 bases at V and 4 bases at J, with 11 bases in the middle. This CDR3 is CSVRTPPYGYTF. The CDR3 region has the DNA TGCAGCGTTCGGACACCACCCTATGGCTACACCTTC.

The V and J genes are TRBV27 and TRBJ2-2; TRBD2 matches 11 bases. V gave up 6 bases and J gave up 6 bases; unmatched junction bases: 9. Germline loops: CDR1 MNHEY, CDR2 SMNVEV (reference sequence). This CDR3 region has 16 residues. CDR3 sequence: CASRRLAGLRAGELFF. CDR3 nucleotide sequence: TGTGCCAGCAGACGACTAGCGGGACTTAGGGCCGGGGAGCTGTTTTTT.

The genes are TRBV19 and TRBJ1-3; D is possibly TRBD1 (6 bases). Trimming shortened V by 6 bases and J by 0 bases, and 12 bases separated the two germline ends. This CDR3 contains 15 residues. The V gene's germline CDR1 is LNHDA and CDR2 SQIVND (reference sequence). This chain's CDR3 is CASSVQGSSGNTIYF. For the CDR3, the DNA is TGTGCCAGTAGCGTACAGGGAAGCTCTGGAAACACCATATATTTT.

The chain uses TRBV15 and TRBJ2-5, with 7 bases that match TRBD2. Trimming at V came to 0 bases and at J to 7 bases, leaving 8 bases not matched to a gene. Germline CDR1 and CDR2: LNHNV and YYDKDF (reference sequence). The CDR3 runs to 15 residues. The DNA for the CDR3 is TGTGCCACCAGCAGAGATGCCAGGGCTAGCGGGACCCAGTACTTC. The encoded protein is CATSRDARASGTQYF.

This clone was detected only once. The chain has TRBV7-9 and TRBJ1-1, with 8 bases matching TRBD1. This CDR3 is 16 amino acids long. The germline CDR1 and CDR2 sequences are SEHNR and FQNEAQ (reference sequence). V gave up 1 base and J gave up 10 bases; unmatched junction bases: 14. The CDR3 loop reads CASSLDQKSGGFGAFF. Here the CDR3 DNA reads TGTGCCAGCAGCTTAGACCAGAAGTCAGGGGGCTTCGGAGCTTTCTTT.

CDR3 nucleotide sequence: TGTGCCAGTAGTATAGATGTTGAAACCCAGGGAAGGAGCACTGAAGCTTTCTTT. It is translated as CASSIDVETQGRSTEAFF. The chain uses TRBV19 and TRBJ1-1; possible D gene TRBD1, 5 bases. This CDR3 has 18 amino acids. Germline values: CDR1 LNHDA, CDR2 SQIVND (reference sequence). V was pared by 0 bases and J by 4 bases, with 21 bases between.

The chain combines TRBV30 with TRBJ1-2, with TRBD1 matching 9 bases. The V gene end was trimmed by 5 bases and the J gene end by 4 bases; junction bases not matched to a gene: 8. This CDR3 comprises 14 residues. The germline V gene has CDR1 GTSNPN and CDR2 SVGIG (reference sequence). The CDR3 bases are TGTGCCTGGGATAAGCCGGGACAGGGCTATGGCTACACCTTC. Protein product: CAWDKPGQGYGYTF.

This clone was seen once. The chain recombines TRBV10-1 with TRBJ1-1; 7 bases line up with TRBD1. Trimming took 4 bases from V and 1 from J; bases not matched to a gene: 0. This CDR3 region has 13 residues. In germline, CDR1 is WNHNN, CDR2 SYGVQD (reference sequence). The CDR3 sequence is CASSGQGNTEAFF. In nucleotides, the CDR3 is TGCGCCAGCAGTGGACAGGGGAACACTGAAGCTTTCTTT.

As regards this clone: The limits of the CDR3 on the DNA are not certain, so only TCRdb's listed CDR3 is given. J is TRBJ2-3 and V is TRBV21-1; TRBD1 is the table's D call and was not checked against the DNA. TRBV21-1 is given as a pseudogene. The CDR3 contains 16 residues when both ends are counted. The CDR3 spells CASSRWVGTGADTQYF.

V usage is TRBV11-3 and J usage is TRBJ2-1; 8 nucleotides align to TRBD1. Per the germline V gene, CDR1 is SGHNT and CDR2 is YENEEA. Trimming removed 5 bases from V and 3 bases from J; junction bases left unmatched: 6. This CDR3 is built from 15 residues. The CDR3 region is CASSTGQGVYNEQFF. CDR3 in DNA: TGTGCCAGCAGCACCGGACAGGGTGTCTACAATGAGCAGTTCTTC. The complete variable domain, with remaining parts taken from reference TRBV11-3 and TRBJ2-1, reads EAGVVQSPRYKIIEKKQPVAFWCNPISGHNTLYWYLQNLGQGPELLIRYENEEAVDDSQLPKDRFSAERLKGVDSTLKIQPAELGDSAVYLCASSTGQGVYNEQFFGPGTRLTVL.

The chain is built from TRBV6-1 and TRBJ2-3; D gene unclear. The CDR3 is 15 residues long. The V end was cut by 7 bases, the J end by 0 bases, with 14 bases between. CDR1 and CDR2 from the germline V gene are MNHNS and SASEGT. DNA of the CDR3: TGTGCCAGCATACCCACAGTCACTAGCACAGATACGCAGTATTTT. It encodes CASIPTVTSTDTQYF.

This clone was observed a single time. Here the CDR3 DNA reads TGTGCCAGCTCACCACAGCAGGGGGCGAACACCGGGGAGCTGTTTTTT. It is translated as CASSPQQGANTGELFF. This sequence joins TRBV18 and TRBJ2-2, with 7 bases matching TRBD1. CDR3 size: 16 residues. CDR1 is KGHSH and CDR2 is LQKENI in the germline V gene. J lost 0 bases, V lost 1 base, and 2 bases had no gene match.

V is TRBV4-1 and J is TRBJ2-7; TRBD2 might be the D (6 bases). The germline V gene has CDR1 MGHRA and CDR2 YSYEKL. This CDR3 is built from 16 residues. V dropped 5 bases and J dropped 3 bases, with 20 bases sitting between them. CDR3 sequence reads: CASSYLAESDYYEQYF. The DNA of the CDR3 is TGCGCCAGCAGCTATTTAGCGGAATCGGACTACTACGAGCAGTACTTC.

This clone was detected only once. The chain uses TRBV27 and TRBJ1-5; 8 bases align to TRBD1. Per germline, CDR1 MNHEY and CDR2 SMNVEV (reference sequence). Trimming at V came to 2 bases and at J to 6 bases, leaving 6 bases not matched to a gene. The CDR3 is made up of 15 amino acids. The DNA of the CDR3 is TGTGCCAGCAGTTTACGACAGGGGACCGCTCAGCCCCAGCATTTT. This gives the protein CASSLRQGTAQPQHF.

The CDR3 nucleotides are TGCGCCAGCATAATGGGCCACTACACCGGGGAGCTGTTTTTT. Encoded protein: CASIMGHYTGELFF. The rearrangement uses TRBV10-2 and TRBJ2-2, with D unresolved. V gave up 7 bases and J gave up 3 bases, with 12 bases separating them. CDR1 and CDR2 (germline): WSHSY, SAAADI. This CDR3 contains 14 residues.

The rearrangement uses TRBV6-1 and TRBJ1-5, with unresolved D. The CDR3 has 15 residues. V lost 0 bases and J 3 bases, leaving 9 bases between the germline ends. The V gene's germline CDR1 is MNHNS and CDR2 SASEGT. CDR3 sequence reads: CASSEAGGFNQPQHF. DNA of the CDR3: TGTGCCAGCAGTGAAGCCGGCGGATTCAATCAGCCCCAGCATTTT.

V gene TRBV10-2 combines with J gene TRBJ2-7; 7 bases fit TRBD1. The CDR3 length is 13 residues. V trimming: 10 bases; J trimming: 2 bases; junction bases outside the gene matches: 8. CDR1 WSHSY and CDR2 SAAADI come from the germline V gene. The DNA for the CDR3 is TGCGCCACAATAAAGGGACAGCCCTACGAGCAGTACTTC. Translation gives CATIKGQPYEQYF.

This clone was found a few times. J is TRBJ2-1 and V is TRBV7-3, with TRBD1 matching 9 bases. The CDR3 has 16 amino acids. With 5 bases clipped from V and 3 bases from J, the junction kept 8 bases outside the gene matches. CDR1 SGHTA and CDR2 FQGTGA come from the germline V gene. The CDR3 region is CASSPQTGGLYNEQFF. CDR3 coding DNA: TGTGCCAGCAGCCCCCAGACAGGGGGTCTCTACAATGAGCAGTTCTTC. Combining the CDR3 with reference TRBV7-3 and TRBJ2-1 gives the whole variable domain GAGVSQTPSNKVTEKGKYVELRCDPISGHTALYWYRQSLGQGPEFLIYFQGTGAADDSGLPNDRFFAVRPEGSVSTLKIQRTERGDSAVYLCASSPQTGGLYNEQFFGPGTRLTVL.